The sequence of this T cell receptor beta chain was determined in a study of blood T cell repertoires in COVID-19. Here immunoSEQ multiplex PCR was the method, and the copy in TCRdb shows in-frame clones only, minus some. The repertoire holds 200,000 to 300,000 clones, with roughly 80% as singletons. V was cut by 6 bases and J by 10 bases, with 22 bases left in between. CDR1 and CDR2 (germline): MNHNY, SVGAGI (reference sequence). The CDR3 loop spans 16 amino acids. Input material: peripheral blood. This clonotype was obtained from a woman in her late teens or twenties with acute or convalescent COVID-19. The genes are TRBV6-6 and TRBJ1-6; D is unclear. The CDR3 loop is CASRLPTGVSTSPLHF. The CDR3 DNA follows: TGTGCCAGCAGGTTGCCCACGGGTGTATCAACGTCACCCCTCCACTTT.